This T cell receptor (beta chain) emerged from a study of sequential checkpoint blockade in melanoma. The wider study: Randomization was 1:1 between first-line nivolumab→ipilimumab and ipilimumab→nivolumab. TCRβ was sequenced from DNA of 91 pretreatment tumors.

Germline values: CDR1 MNHGY, CDR2 SAAAGT. Germline trimming cut 2 bases from V and 5 bases from J; bases unmatched to any gene: 5. The CDR3 length is 14 residues. Noted treatment: randomized to nivolumab then ipilimumab (arm A) or the reverse (arm B). Study-wide results and caveats: For nivolumab-first patients, baseline tumor clonality was associated with response.

Using immunoSEQ multiplex PCR, the repertoire was profiled, and TCRdb retains in-frame clones only, with some absent. The profile shows roughly 9,000 clones, approximately 27% of them singletons. Worth noting for this clone: Antigen specificity is unknown.

This clonotype was sampled from a human donor with melanoma. The chain has TRBV6-8 and TRBJ2-7; 8 positions match TRBD1. The specimen was tumor tissue (inferred from file names), collected from a patient given nivolumab and ipilimumab in sequence. The CDR3 DNA reads as TGTGCCAGCAGTTACACGGACAGGGACAACGAGCAGTACTTC. This translates into CASSYTDRDNEQYF.